Listed below are T cell receptor beta chains from one sample, sequenced in a study of blood T cell repertoires in COVID-19. Only in-frame clones appear in the TCRdb table, and some are missing; sequencing was by immunoSEQ multiplex PCR. The sample has just over 250,000 clones; approximately 89% are singletons. Sequencing used peripheral blood. All receptors derive from a man between 35 and 55 years old who had recovered from COVID-19. CDR3s include the opening cysteine and the closing phenylalanine or tryptophan. Fields, in order: V gene, clone size, J gene, D gene, CDR3 protein, CDR3 DNA. A D gene is named only where the DNA matches it firmly. Not every row has a clone size; where given, it reads once, few, many or a size class.

v_gene: TRBV7-6
abundance: once
j_gene: TRBJ1-2
d_gene: TRBD1
CDR3aa: CASSLGQGHTNYGYTF
CDR3nt: TGTGCCAGCAGCCTCGGACAGGGGCATACTAACTATGGCTACACCTTC

v_gene: TRBV7-9
abundance: -
j_gene: TRBJ2-3
d_gene: TRBD2
CDR3aa: CASSLGQRGGRVKDTQYF
CDR3nt: TGTGCCAGCAGCTTAGGCCAGCGGGGGGGCCGGGTTAAAGATACGCAGTATTTT

v_gene: TRBV7-2
abundance: -
j_gene: TRBJ2-7
d_gene: TRBD1
CDR3aa: CASSSRPGQGTYEQYF
CDR3nt: TGTGCCAGCAGCTCCCGGCCGGGACAGGGTACCTACGAGCAGTACTTC

v_gene: TRBV5-1
abundance: -
j_gene: TRBJ1-4
d_gene: TRBD1
CDR3aa: CASSVSGGSGEKLFF
CDR3nt: TGCGCCAGCAGCGTATCAGGGGGATCTGGTGAAAAACTGTTTTTT

v_gene: TRBV19
abundance: -
j_gene: TRBJ2-4
d_gene: -
CDR3aa: CASSIRGPAKNIQYF
CDR3nt: TGTGCCAGTAGTATTAGGGGCCCGGCCAAAAACATTCAGTACTTC

v_gene: TRBV19
abundance: once
j_gene: TRBJ1-1
d_gene: TRBD1
CDR3aa: CASSNPQGIRKEAFF
CDR3nt: TGTGCCAGTAGTAACCCACAGGGGATAAGAAAGGAAGCTTTCTTT

v_gene: TRBV7-3
abundance: -
j_gene: TRBJ2-7
d_gene: TRBD2
CDR3aa: CASSLLASGARHYEQYF
CDR3nt: TGTGCCAGCAGCTTATTGGCTAGCGGAGCAAGACACTACGAGCAGTACTTC

v_gene: TRBV9
abundance: -
j_gene: TRBJ2-1
d_gene: -
CDR3aa: CASSRYSGAGGNEQFF
CDR3nt: TGTGCCAGCAGCAGGTATTCCGGGGCCGGGGGCAATGAGCAGTTCTTC

v_gene: TRBV4-1
abundance: -
j_gene: TRBJ1-2
d_gene: TRBD1
CDR3aa: CASSLEVGDRDYLIYGYIF
CDR3nt: TGCGCCAGCAGCCTAGAGGTCGGGGACAGGGACTATCTTATCTATGGCTACATCTTC

v_gene: TRBV10-3
abundance: -
j_gene: TRBJ2-1
d_gene: TRBD2
CDR3aa: CAISGTSGADNEQFF
CDR3nt: TGTGCCATCAGCGGGACTAGCGGGGCGGACAATGAGCAGTTCTTC

v_gene: TRBV7-2
abundance: -
j_gene: TRBJ2-1
d_gene: TRBD1
CDR3aa: CASSQGQGAGYNEQFF
CDR3nt: TGTGCCAGCAGTCAGGGACAGGGGGCTGGTTACAATGAGCAGTTCTTC

v_gene: TRBV7-9
abundance: -
j_gene: TRBJ2-5
d_gene: -
CDR3aa: CASSLSSGQETQYF
CDR3nt: TGTGCCAGCAGCTTAAGCTCGGGTCAAGAGACCCAGTACTTC

v_gene: TRBV2
abundance: -
j_gene: TRBJ1-4
d_gene: -
CDR3aa: CASSRDPEKLFF
CDR3nt: TGTGCCAGCTCGAGGGATCCCGAAAAACTGTTTTTT

v_gene: TRBV11-1
abundance: -
j_gene: TRBJ2-5
d_gene: -
CDR3aa: CASSLLRDQETQYF
CDR3nt: TGTGCCAGCAGCTTACTACGGGACCAAGAGACCCAGTACTTC

v_gene: TRBV9
abundance: -
j_gene: TRBJ2-3
d_gene: -
CDR3aa: CASSVVGGETDTQYF
CDR3nt: TGTGCCAGCAGCGTAGTCGGCGGGGAGACAGATACGCAGTATTTT

v_gene: TRBV27
abundance: -
j_gene: TRBJ2-1
d_gene: -
CDR3aa: CASRGPYNEQFF
CDR3nt: TGTGCCAGCCGCGGGCCTTACAATGAGCAGTTCTTC

v_gene: TRBV18
abundance: -
j_gene: TRBJ2-5
d_gene: -
CDR3aa: CASSPEIQETQYF
CDR3nt: TGTGCCAGCTCACCGGAGATCCAAGAGACCCAGTACTTC

v_gene: TRBV27
abundance: few
j_gene: TRBJ1-6
d_gene: -
CDR3aa: CASSLYRERSPLHF
CDR3nt: TGTGCCAGCAGTTTATACAGGGAGCGTTCACCCCTCCACTTT

v_gene: TRBV12-3/TRBV12-4
abundance: -
j_gene: TRBJ2-5
d_gene: -
CDR3aa: CASSKSSGETQYF
CDR3nt: TGTGCCAGCAGCAAGTCAAGCGGGGAGACCCAGTACTTC

v_gene: TRBV12-5
abundance: -
j_gene: TRBJ1-6
d_gene: -
CDR3aa: CASGLPGRLGSPLHF
CDR3nt: TGTGCTAGTGGTTTGCCGGGTCGGCTAGGTTCACCCCTCCACTTT

v_gene: TRBV3-1/TRBV3-2
abundance: -
j_gene: TRBJ1-4
d_gene: -
CDR3aa: CASSPSRANEKLFF
CDR3nt: TGTGCCAGCAGCCCCAGTCGGGCTAATGAAAAACTGTTTTTT

v_gene: TRBV19
abundance: -
j_gene: TRBJ2-3
d_gene: TRBD2
CDR3aa: CASSLPSSGGDTDTQYF
CDR3nt: TGTGCCAGTAGTCTCCCCTCTAGCGGGGGGGACACAGATACGCAGTATTTT

v_gene: TRBV6-5
abundance: -
j_gene: TRBJ2-1
d_gene: -
CDR3aa: CASSSPLGRGYEQFF
CDR3nt: TGTGCCAGCAGTAGCCCCCTCGGTAGGGGCTATGAGCAGTTCTTC

v_gene: TRBV29-1
abundance: -
j_gene: TRBJ1-2
d_gene: TRBD1
CDR3aa: CSVDSGQLYGYTF
CDR3nt: TGCAGCGTTGACTCGGGACAGCTCTATGGCTACACCTTC

v_gene: TRBV30
abundance: -
j_gene: TRBJ1-5
d_gene: -
CDR3aa: CAWNQAAGQPQHF
CDR3nt: TGTGCCTGGAATCAGGCCGCCGGTCAGCCCCAGCATTTT

v_gene: TRBV18
abundance: -
j_gene: TRBJ2-7
d_gene: TRBD2
CDR3aa: CASSLRTGTSGYEQYF
CDR3nt: TGTGCCAGCTCACTAAGGACCGGGACTAGCGGCTACGAGCAGTACTTC

v_gene: TRBV5-6
abundance: -
j_gene: TRBJ2-7
d_gene: TRBD1
CDR3aa: CASSLGTGSSYEQYF
CDR3nt: TGTGCCAGCAGCTTGGGGACAGGGAGCTCCTACGAGCAGTACTTC

v_gene: TRBV7-2
abundance: -
j_gene: TRBJ2-3
d_gene: TRBD2
CDR3aa: CASSLGSGARLDTQYF
CDR3nt: TGTGCCAGCAGCTTAGGTAGCGGGGCGCGACTGGATACGCAGTATTTT

v_gene: TRBV6-5
abundance: once
j_gene: TRBJ2-5
d_gene: TRBD1
CDR3aa: CASIKQGLETQYF
CDR3nt: TGTGCCAGCATAAAACAGGGGCTGGAGACCCAGTACTTC

v_gene: TRBV9
abundance: -
j_gene: TRBJ2-2
d_gene: -
CDR3aa: CASSVTVWAGAGELFF
CDR3nt: TGTGCCAGCAGCGTAACCGTCTGGGCAGGGGCCGGGGAGCTGTTTTTT

v_gene: TRBV12-3/TRBV12-4
abundance: few
j_gene: TRBJ1-5
d_gene: -
CDR3aa: CASSLWEGQPQHF
CDR3nt: TGTGCCAGCAGTTTATGGGAGGGCCAGCCCCAGCATTTT

v_gene: TRBV3-1/TRBV3-2
abundance: -
j_gene: TRBJ1-4
d_gene: -
CDR3aa: CASSRLAANEKLFF
CDR3nt: TGTGCCAGCAGCCGCCTAGCAGCTAATGAAAAACTGTTTTTT

v_gene: TRBV6-2/TRBV6-3
abundance: -
j_gene: TRBJ2-4
d_gene: TRBD1
CDR3aa: CASSYSGQGRAKNIQYF
CDR3nt: TGTGCCAGCAGCTACTCCGGACAGGGACGAGCCAAAAACATTCAGTACTTC

v_gene: TRBV4-3
abundance: -
j_gene: TRBJ2-2
d_gene: TRBD2
CDR3aa: CASSIGGGALGGELFF
CDR3nt: TGCGCCAGCAGCATTGGCGGGGGGGCCCTTGGCGGGGAGCTGTTTTTT

v_gene: TRBV7-8
abundance: -
j_gene: TRBJ2-7
d_gene: -
CDR3aa: CASRPGPTSTYEQYF
CDR3nt: TGTGCCAGCAGACCAGGGCCTACCTCAACCTACGAGCAGTACTTC

v_gene: TRBV2
abundance: -
j_gene: TRBJ2-7
d_gene: TRBD1
CDR3aa: CASSDTGTGAYEQYF
CDR3nt: TGTGCCAGCAGTGACACCGGGACAGGGGCCTACGAGCAGTACTTC

v_gene: TRBV6-2/TRBV6-3
abundance: -
j_gene: TRBJ2-3
d_gene: -
CDR3aa: CASSPLRDTQYF
CDR3nt: TGTGCCAGCAGCCCCCTTAGAGATACGCAGTATTTT